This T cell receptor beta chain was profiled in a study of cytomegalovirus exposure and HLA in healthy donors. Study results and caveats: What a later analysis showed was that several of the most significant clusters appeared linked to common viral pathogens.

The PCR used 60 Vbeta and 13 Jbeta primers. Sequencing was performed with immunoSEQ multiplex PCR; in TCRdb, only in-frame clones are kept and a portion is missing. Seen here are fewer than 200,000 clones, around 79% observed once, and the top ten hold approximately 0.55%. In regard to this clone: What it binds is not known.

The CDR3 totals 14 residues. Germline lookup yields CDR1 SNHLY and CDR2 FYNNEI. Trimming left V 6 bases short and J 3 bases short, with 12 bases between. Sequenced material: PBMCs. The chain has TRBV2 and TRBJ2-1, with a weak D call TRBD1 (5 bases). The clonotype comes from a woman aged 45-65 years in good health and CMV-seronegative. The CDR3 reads CASSDQTVYNEQFF. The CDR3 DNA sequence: TGTGCCAGCAGCGATCAGACAGTCTACAATGAGCAGTTCTTC.